These 20 T cell receptor beta chains came from one sample sequenced in a study of beta chain features in type 1 diabetes (dated by TCRdb to 2016 to 2018). Receptor amplification or capture employed the immunoSEQ multiplex PCR assay. All of the isolated RNA was reverse transcribed with the High Capacity cDNA Reverse Transcription Kit, so expressed TCRB transcripts were sequenced. This immuneACCESS table, as held by TCRdb, lists in-frame sequences with V and J called but not all clones. Of the missing ones, under half trace to an unresolved V gene in checked studies; the others have no known cause. The sample table lists 810,000 or so clones, about 17% of them with a count of one. The ten biggest clones cover around 0.02% of the sample. Sequencing was done on a sample of naive CD4+ T cells from blood. What the cell subset or site label conveys for this sample: true naive CD4+ T cells. The source is a woman aged 18-30 years in good health.

The chain is built from TRBV20-1 and TRBJ1-2; D is perhaps TRBD1 (5 bases). CDR1 and CDR2 from the germline V gene are DFQATT and SNEGSKA (reference sequence). V was shortened by 5 bases and J by 8 bases, with 12 bases between the two germline ends. The CDR3 is 11 amino acids. The CDR3 DNA reads TGCAGTGCTCCCCAGGGTGGCGGCTACACCTTC. Its translation: CSAPQGGGYTF.

This clone was detected a few times. V usage is TRBV9 and J usage is TRBJ2-5; D gene uncertain. Trimming shortened V by 3 bases and J by 1 base, and 4 bases separated the two germline ends. The CDR3 contains 12 residues. Per the germline V gene, CDR1 is SGDLS and CDR2 is YYNGEE. The CDR3 reads CASSGSQETQYF. The CDR3 coding sequence is TGTGCCAGCAGCGGGAGCCAAGAGACCCAGTACTTC.

The CDR3 protein is CASSLASRAPSTGELFF. In nucleotides, the CDR3 is TGTGCCAGCAGCTTAGCGTCCAGGGCCCCAAGCACCGGGGAGCTGTTTTTT. This chain links TRBV7-2 with TRBJ2-2; the D gene is possibly TRBD1 (5 bases). The V gene's germline CDR1 is SGHTA and CDR2 FQGNSA. The V gene lost 0 bases and the J gene lost 4 bases, with 15 bases spanning the gap. CDR3 length equals 17 residues.

The rearrangement links TRBV11-1 to TRBJ2-7; 8 bases line up with TRBD1. This CDR3 spans 16 amino acids. Germline loops: CDR1 SGHAT, CDR2 FQDESV (reference sequence). V trimming: 3 bases; J trimming: 3 bases; junction bases outside the gene matches: 10. The CDR3 here is CASSFEAGTGVYEQYF. The DNA for the CDR3 is TGTGCCAGCAGCTTTGAGGCCGGGACAGGTGTCTACGAGCAGTACTTC.

This clone came up a few times. This rearrangement joins TRBV28 to TRBJ2-3, with unresolved D. CDR3 length equals 15 residues. The germline gives CDR1 MDHEN, CDR2 SYDVKM. V shed 6 bases and J shed 2 bases, with 15 bases lying between them. CDR3 residues: CASSELIPFTDTQYF. The CDR3 DNA reads as TGTGCCAGCAGCGAGCTGATCCCCTTCACAGATACGCAGTATTTT. Filled out from reference TRBV28 and TRBJ2-3, the complete variable domain reads DVKVTQSSRYLVKRTGEKVFLECVQDMDHENMFWYRQDPGLGLRLIYFSYDVKMKEKGDIPEGYSVSREKKERFSLILESASTNQTSMYLCASSELIPFTDTQYFGPGTRLTVL.

The rearrangement links TRBV4-1 to TRBJ2-7; 11 bases agree with TRBD2. V lost 1 base, J lost 6 bases, and 11 bases stayed unmatched. The CDR3 loop spans 17 amino acids. CDR1 and CDR2 (germline): MGHRA, YSYEKL. DNA of the CDR3: TGCGCCAGCAGCCAAGTTGGAAGAACTAGCGGGAGATCCGAGCAGTACTTC. It translates to CASSQVGRTSGRSEQYF.

This clone was observed a handful of times. This chain uses TRBV7-3 with TRBJ2-3, with D possibly matching TRBD2 (6 bases). The V gene lost 4 bases and the J gene lost 3 bases, with 14 bases spanning the gap. Germline V gene data show CDR1 as SGHTA and CDR2 as FQGTGA. This CDR3 is 15 amino acids long. The CDR3 coding sequence is TGTGCCAGCAGCTCTTTCAGCGCGGGGACAGATACGCAGTATTTT. Translating it yields CASSSFSAGTDTQYF.

The chain is built from TRBV19 and TRBJ2-7; 9 bases are shared with TRBD1. The CDR3 consists of 14 residues. The ends lost 7 bases at V and 5 bases at J; junction bases unmatched: 9. CDR1 and CDR2 from the germline V gene are LNHDA and SQIVND (reference sequence). CDR3 amino acids: CASKLDRGRNEQYF. The CDR3 coding sequence is TGTGCCAGTAAATTGGACAGGGGTAGGAACGAGCAGTACTTC.

A few counts support this clone. The gene calls are TRBV5-1 and TRBJ2-3, with TRBD2 matching over 8 bases. The V gene's germline CDR1 is SGHRS and CDR2 YFSETQ. Germline trimming cut 4 bases from V and 2 bases from J; bases unmatched to any gene: 6. The CDR3 sequence is 15 residues long. DNA for the CDR3: TGCGCCAGCAGCCATGCGACTAGCGTCACAGATACGCAGTATTTT. Its translation is CASSHATSVTDTQYF.

The rearrangement links TRBV6-5 to TRBJ2-4; TRBD2 agrees at 7 bases. The germline CDR1 and CDR2 sequences are MNHEY and SVGAGI. V trimming: 2 bases; J trimming: 0 bases; junction bases outside the gene matches: 4. The CDR3 runs 16 residues. The CDR3 loop reads CASSYTLAVAKNIQYF. The CDR3 DNA is TGTGCCAGCAGTTACACCCTAGCGGTAGCCAAAAACATTCAGTACTTC.

This clone appeared many times. This chain links TRBV11-2 with TRBJ2-4, with no clear D. The germline gives CDR1 SGHAT, CDR2 FQNNGV. This CDR3 contains 11 residues. Deletions cut 4 bases from V and 8 bases from J, with 6 bases between. Here the CDR3 reads CASSSQYIQYF. The CDR3 DNA reads as TGTGCCAGCAGCTCACAGTACATTCAGTACTTC. The full variable domain, in which reference TRBV11-2 and TRBJ2-4 provide the parts outside the CDR3, is EAGVAQSPRYKIIEKRQSVAFWCNPISGHATLYWYQQILGQGPKLLIQFQNNGVVDDSQLPKDRFSAERLKGVDSTLKIQPAKLEDSAVYLCASSSQYIQYFGAGTRLSVL.

This clone was counted many times. The sample holds other DNA sequences that translate to the same CDR3. The CDR3 reads CASSLGYEQYF. The CDR3 bases are TGTGCCAGCAGTTTAGGCTACGAGCAGTACTTC. The V call is TRBV28, the J call TRBJ2-7; D not resolved. CDR3 size: 11 residues. Germline V gene lookup returns CDR1 MDHEN and CDR2 SYDVKM. Trimming took off 2 bases at V and 3 bases at J, with 2 bases between the two ends. Full variable domain (missing parts from reference TRBV28 and TRBJ2-7): DVKVTQSSRYLVKRTGEKVFLECVQDMDHENMFWYRQDPGLGLRLIYFSYDVKMKEKGDIPEGYSVSREKKERFSLILESASTNQTSMYLCASSLGYEQYFGPGTRLTVT.

As to this clone: The same CDR3 is also encoded by other DNA sequences in this sample. V gene TRBV5-1 combines with J gene TRBJ2-1, with TRBD1 as a possible D gene (6 bases). The V end was cut by 4 bases, the J end by 2 bases, with 10 bases between. This CDR3 spans 14 amino acids. Germline lookup yields CDR1 SGHRS and CDR2 YFSETQ. CDR3 coding DNA: TGCGCCAGCAGCCCAGGACAGACCTACAATGAGCAGTTCTTC. Protein: CASSPGQTYNEQFF. The full variable domain, completed using reference TRBV5-1 and TRBJ2-1, is KAGVTQTPRYLIKTRGQQVTLSCSPISGHRSVSWYQQTPGQGLQFLFEYFSETQRNKGNFPGRFSGRQFSNSRSEMNVSTLELGDSALYLCASSPGQTYNEQFFGPGTRLTVL.

As to this clone: Other DNA sequences from this sample encode an identical CDR3 as well. The chain employs TRBV18 and TRBJ1-5; weak D call: TRBD1 (5 bases). V dropped 2 bases and J dropped 7 bases, with 9 bases sitting between them. The germline V gene encodes CDR1 KGHSH and CDR2 LQKENI. The CDR3 is 13 amino acids. The CDR3 nucleotides are TGTGCCAGCTCACCAGGGGGGGGGCAGCCCCAGCATTTT. This codes for CASSPGGGQPQHF.

The J gene is TRBJ2-5, the V gene TRBV7-2; the match to TRBD2 covers 9 bases. Germline V gene data show CDR1 as SGHTA and CDR2 as FQGNSA. J lost 3 bases, V lost 4 bases, and 6 bases had no gene match. CDR3 size: 15 residues. The CDR3 here is CASSSGLAGKETQYF. The CDR3 region has the DNA TGTGCCAGCAGCTCCGGCCTAGCGGGAAAAGAGACCCAGTACTTC.

Only a few counts were recorded for this clone. The chain is built from TRBV25-1 and TRBJ2-3; no reliable D call. Trimming cost V 6 bases and J 4 bases, with 8 bases left between them. Germline V gives CDR1 MGHDK, CDR2 SYGVNS. The CDR3 has 12 residues. CDR3 coding DNA: TGTGCCAGCAGACTTCAATCAGATACGCAGTATTTT. It specifies CASRLQSDTQYF.

This clone was seen only a few times. The chain joins TRBV7-2 to TRBJ2-1; 7 bases agree with TRBD1. Trimming took 1 base from V and 3 from J; bases not matched to a gene: 6. Germline V CDR1 and CDR2: SGHTA, FQGNSA. The CDR3 extends over 16 amino acids. In DNA form, the CDR3 reads TGTGCCAGCAGCTTAGGGCGCACAGGGGACTACAATGAGCAGTTCTTC. This encodes CASSLGRTGDYNEQFF. Filled out from reference TRBV7-2 and TRBJ2-1, the complete variable domain reads GAGVSQSPSNKVTEKGKDVELRCDPISGHTALYWYRQSLGQGLEFLIYFQGNSAPDKSGLPSDRFSAERTGGSVSTLTIQRTQQEDSAVYLCASSLGRTGDYNEQFFGPGTRLTVL.

J is TRBJ2-7 and V is TRBV5-1, with D possibly being TRBD1 or TRBD2 (5 bases each). The CDR3 runs to 15 residues. Between the trimmed V and J ends, which lost 4 bases and 3 bases, there was a span of 17 bases. Germline CDR1 and CDR2: SGHRS and YFSETQ. In nucleotides, the CDR3 is TGCGCCAGCAGCCTACGCATGGGACGGAACTACGAGCAGTACTTC. Its protein product is CASSLRMGRNYEQYF.

Turning to this clone: The sample has other DNA sequences that encode this CDR3 too. This rearrangement joins TRBV6-6 to TRBJ2-6; D not certain. The V and J ends lost 2 bases and 4 bases respectively, with 9 bases between them. Germline V gene lookup returns CDR1 MNHNY and CDR2 SVGAGI (reference sequence). The CDR3 length is 15 residues. The CDR3: CASSYEGRGANVLTF. CDR3 nucleotides: TGTGCCAGCAGTTACGAAGGCCGCGGGGCCAACGTCCTGACTTTC.

In its sample, this clone was seen a few times. The chain links TRBV28 to TRBJ2-3, with 12 bases matching TRBD2. Germline lookup yields CDR1 MDHEN and CDR2 SYDVKM. The V and J ends lost 6 bases and 0 bases, in that order; junction bases with no gene match: 10. The CDR3 runs to 18 residues. CDR3 in amino acids: CASSPRLGTSGSTDTQYF. The CDR3 nucleotides are TGTGCCAGCAGCCCAAGACTGGGGACTAGCGGGAGCACAGATACGCAGTATTTT.